The 26 T cell receptor delta chains below come from one sample, sequenced in a study of gamma-delta chains in newborns, infants, children (dated by TCRdb to the late 2010s). These reads were obtained on an Illumina MiSeq. The public reads were reprocessed by TCRdb using CATT, and rows of matching DNA were later combined. This sample gives under 5,000 delta-chain clones in total; approximately 4.3% of them show up just once. 4.5% to 6.5% of the sample rests with the top ten. The sample comprised blood. The receptors were sampled from a child who was a newborn, infant or young child, either healthy, febrile or measles-vaccinated (not recorded which).

In regard to this clone: For this DNA, TCRdb reports the protein of a much larger clone, which diverges at residue 7, most likely from a read error; the protein presented here is translated directly from the DNA. The rearrangement joins TRDV2 to TRDJ1, with TRDD3 identical over 8 bases. From germline, CDR1 is GEAIGNYY and CDR2 EKD. This CDR3 is built from 16 residues. With 3 bases clipped from V and 4 bases from J, the junction kept 12 bases outside the gene matches. The CDR3 loop reads CACDFIPGDRGDKLIF. Written as DNA, the CDR3 is TGTGCCTGTGACTTCATACCGGGGGATAGAGGCGATAAACTCATCTTT.

As for this clone: A read error is possible here, since a much larger clone lies one base away. The chain couples TRDV2 to TRDJ1; TRDD3 aligns across 10 bases. CDR3 length equals 20 residues. Germline V CDR1 and CDR2: GEAIGNYY, EKD. CDR3 DNA: TGTGCCCGTGACTCCGTAAATCTGATTGGGGGATACAGTAGAAACGATAAACTCATCTTT. Translated: CARDSVNLIGGYSRNDKLIF.

This clone is medium-sized. The J gene is TRDJ1, the V gene TRDV2, with 8 bases identical to TRDD3. This CDR3 comprises 18 residues. Per the germline V gene, CDR1 is GEAIGNYY and CDR2 is EKD. Trimming removed 0 bases from V and 0 bases from J; junction bases left unmatched: 11. CDR3 protein: CACDTLTGGPTYTDKLIF. CDR3 sequence (DNA): TGTGCCTGTGACACCCTTACTGGGGGCCCAACGTACACCGATAAACTCATCTTT.

With regard to this clone: The protein TCRdb gives is from a much larger clone and does not agree with this DNA's translation at residue 14, likely a read error; the protein shown here comes from the DNA. The chain is built from TRDV2 and TRDJ1; D perhaps matches TRDD3 (5 bases). Germline loops: CDR1 GEAIGNYY, CDR2 EKD. The CDR3 covers 16 residues. CDR3 in DNA: TGTGCCTGTGACACCGTAGGGGAAACGGGCACCGATAAACCCATCTTT. Protein product: CACDTVGETGTDKPIF.

By sample fraction, this clone is medium-sized. This chain connects TRDV2 to TRDJ3; the match to TRDD3 covers 13 bases. The germline V gene encodes CDR1 GEAIGNYY and CDR2 EKD. The CDR3 totals 21 residues. V dropped 3 bases and J dropped 2; count of bases not matched to a gene: 12. The DNA of the CDR3 is TGTGCCTGTGACCCCGTACTGGGGGATACGCGTATCCCCTGGGACACCCGACAGATGTTTTTC. Translation: CACDPVLGDTRIPWDTRQMFF.

Comments on this clone: Given a much more abundant clone one base away, this may be a read error. Other DNA sequences in the sample encode the same CDR3. The chain links TRDV2 to TRDJ1; D is undetermined. Trimming shortened V by 2 bases and J by 0 bases, and 18 bases separated the two germline ends. From germline, CDR1 is GEAIGNYY and CDR2 EKD. The CDR3 length is 17 residues. The CDR3 nucleotides read TGTGCCTGTGACAAACTCGATCGAGGGTTGTACACCGATAAACTCATCTTT. Residues: CACDKLDRGLYTDKLIF.

This clone is labeled large. The sample carries other DNA sequences with the same CDR3. The CDR3 here is CACDTLGDTGKLIF. The DNA of the CDR3 is TGTGCCTGTGACACGCTGGGGGATACGGGAAAACTCATCTTT. This sequence joins TRDV2 and TRDJ1; 12 nucleotides agree with TRDD3. The V gene end was trimmed by 1 base and the J gene end by 8 bases; junction bases not matched to a gene: 4. Germline V lookup: CDR1 GEAIGNYY, CDR2 EKD. There are 14 residues in the CDR3.

The table lists this clone with a few counts. A clone one base away is much larger, so this may be a read error. The same CDR3 also results from other DNA sequences found in this sample. V and J are TRDV2 and TRDJ1; 13 bases are shared with TRDD3. The CDR3 length is 20 residues. Per germline, CDR1 GEAIGNYY and CDR2 EKD. With V trimmed by 3 bases and J by 3 bases, 18 bases remained unmatched. This CDR3 is CACDHVLGDTRTPDADKLIF. DNA of the CDR3: TGTGCCTGTGACCACGTACTGGGGGATACGCGGACTCCTGACGCCGATAAACTCATCTTT.

By its share, this clone is medium-sized. The same CDR3 also results from other DNA sequences found in this sample. CDR3 region: CACDTMINTDKLIF. The CDR3 DNA reads TGTGCCTGTGACACTATGATCAACACCGATAAACTCATCTTT. The chain combines TRDV2 with TRDJ1; unclear D gene. CDR3 size: 14 residues. Deletions cut 1 base from V and 0 bases from J, with 8 bases between. Germline CDR1 GEAIGNYY, CDR2 EKD.

By share, this clone ranks as medium-sized. The chain recombines TRDV2 with TRDJ1, with 7 nucleotides matching TRDD3. V gave up 1 base and J gave up 0 bases; unmatched junction bases: 13. The CDR3 loop spans 18 amino acids. Germline V gene lookup returns CDR1 GEAIGNYY and CDR2 EKD. For the CDR3, the DNA is TGTGCCTGTGACACATTGGGGAGTACTGGGGATCACACCGATAAACTCATCTTT. It translates to CACDTLGSTGDHTDKLIF.

This clone was detected a few times. This clone may be a read error of a much larger clone one base away. The sample contains more than one DNA sequence encoding this CDR3. The V gene is TRDV2, the J gene TRDJ1, with D possibly TRDD3 on 6 matching bases. Per germline, CDR1 GEAIGNYY and CDR2 EKD. The germline V and J ends were trimmed by 0 bases and 2 bases, with 21 bases remaining between them. The CDR3 length is 18 residues. CDR3 DNA: TGTGCCTGTGACACCGTCTCTGCCGGGGGACCCTTGACCGATAAACTCATCTTT. It is translated as CACDTVSAGGPLTDKLIF.

By its share, this clone is medium-sized. J is TRDJ3 and V is TRDV2; no definite D call. The CDR3 extends over 17 amino acids. Germline V CDR1 and CDR2: GEAIGNYY, EKD. Between the trimmed V and J ends, which lost 1 base and 0 bases, there was a span of 9 bases. The CDR3: CACDTAESSWDTRQMFF. Written as DNA, the CDR3 is TGTGCCTGTGACACTGCTGAGAGCTCCTGGGACACCCGACAGATGTTTTTC.

A word on this clone: Just one base apart from a much larger clone, this may be a read error. V and J are TRDV2 and TRDJ3; TRDD3 matches 8 bases. This CDR3 contains 20 residues. The V gene's germline CDR1 is GEAIGNYY and CDR2 EKD. CDR3 DNA sequence: TGTGCCTGTGACCCTTTCGGACTGGGGGCCGACTCCTGTGACACCCGACAGATGTTTTTC. Translated: CACDPFGLGADSCDTRQMFF.

By proportion, this clone is medium-sized. This chain links TRDV2 with TRDJ3, with no clear D. The V gene's germline CDR1 is GEAIGNYY and CDR2 EKD. Trimming stripped 3 bases from V and 0 bases from J, with 11 bases between. CDR3 length: 17 residues. As DNA, the CDR3 is TGTGCCTGTGACGGATTAGGAAGCTCCTGGGACACCCGACAGATGTTTTTC. It translates to CACDGLGSSWDTRQMFF.

In regard to this clone: The protein recorded in TCRdb matches a much larger clone and deviates from this DNA's translation at residue 4, suggesting a read error; the protein here is obtained by translating the DNA. The chain has TRDV2 and TRDJ1, with D hard to call. The germline V gene has CDR1 GEAIGNYY and CDR2 EKD. CDR3 length: 16 residues. The ends were cut back, 5 bases at V and 0 bases at J, with 18 bases in the middle. The CDR3 DNA reads TGTGCCTGTGTCCAAGTTAGCCGGACGGACACCGATAAACTCATCTTT. Its protein product is CACVQVSRTDTDKLIF.

The chain links TRDV2 to TRDJ3, with D maybe TRDD3 (6 bases). The CDR3 consists of 19 residues. Germline V CDR1 and CDR2: GEAIGNYY, EKD. The germline V and J ends were trimmed by 3 bases and 0 bases, with 17 bases remaining between them. The CDR3 sequence is CACDSVEDTGSWDTRQMFF. The CDR3 nucleotides are TGTGCCTGTGACTCGGTGGAGGATACAGGCTCCTGGGACACCCGACAGATGTTTTTC.

About this clone itself: One base away lies a much larger clone, so this may be a sequencing read error. The V gene is TRDV2, the J gene TRDJ1, with 7 bases lining up with TRDD3. Germline V gives CDR1 GEAIGNYY, CDR2 EKD. The CDR3 contains 18 residues. CDR3 protein: CACDTVTKGDLYTDKPIF. The DNA of the CDR3 is TGTGCCTGTGACACCGTGACGAAGGGGGATTTGTACACCGATAAACCCATCTTT.

This clone came up a few times. TCRdb's listed protein matches a much larger clone and diverges from this DNA's translation at residue 3, likely through a read error; the protein shown comes from the DNA. The chain employs TRDV2 and TRDJ1; TRDD2 is a possible D gene (5 bases). CDR3 length: 16 residues. CDR1 is GEAIGNYY and CDR2 is EKD in the germline V gene. This chain's CDR3 is CARDTVGPSATDKLIF. The CDR3 bases are TGTGCCCGTGACACCGTGGGACCTTCGGCCACCGATAAACTCATCTTT.

This clone was observed a few times. Given a much more abundant clone one base away, this may be a read error. The sample holds other DNA sequences that translate to the same CDR3. The chain links TRDV2 to TRDJ1; 13 positions agree with TRDD3. In germline, CDR1 is GEAIGNYY, CDR2 EKD. J lost 3 bases, V lost 7 bases, and 19 bases had no gene match. CDR3 length: 19 amino acids. CDR3 sequence (DNA): TGTGCCTGCGACTCAATGGTACTGGGGGATACGGATGCAGCCGATAAACTCATCTTT. Protein product: CACDSMVLGDTDAADKLIF.

Worth noting for this clone: The protein held in TCRdb is that of a much larger clone and does not match this DNA's translation at residue 7, likely because of a read error; the protein shown is translated from the DNA. The genes are TRDV2 and TRDJ1; D remains unclear. Per the germline V gene, CDR1 is GEAIGNYY and CDR2 is EKD. This CDR3 is built from 15 residues. V was shortened by 5 bases and J by 1 base, with 16 bases between the two germline ends. CDR3 sequence (DNA): TGTGCCTGTGTACCTCTGGAGGCCGCCACCGATAAACTCATCTTT. Amino acids: CACVPLEAATDKLIF.

This clone has a handful of counts. The protein TCRdb lists belongs to a much larger clone and differs from this DNA's translation at residue 3, which points to a read error; the protein shown is made from the DNA. The V gene is TRDV2, the J gene TRDJ1; the D gene is possibly TRDD3 (5 bases). Per the germline V gene, CDR1 is GEAIGNYY and CDR2 is EKD. The CDR3 contains 15 residues. The CDR3 sequence: CARDTISRDPDKLIF. The CDR3 DNA reads as TGTGCCCGTGACACCATTTCAAGGGATCCCGATAAACTCATCTTT.

Comment on this clone: A read error may explain this, as a much larger clone is one base away. Other nucleotide sequences from this sample produce the same CDR3. The chain joins TRDV2 to TRDJ1, with 8 bases that match TRDD3. The germline V gene encodes CDR1 GEAIGNYY and CDR2 EKD. The CDR3 extends over 18 amino acids. The CDR3 spells CACDTVRGIRSYTDKLIF. DNA of the CDR3: TGTGCCTGTGACACCGTACGAGGGATACGGTCGTACACTGATAAACTCATCTTT.

On this clone: Germline and junction disagree at one end, which may indicate a read error. The rearrangement links TRDV2 to TRDJ3; 9 bases map to TRDD3. Per germline, CDR1 GEAIGNYY and CDR2 EKD. This CDR3 spans 21 amino acids. This CDR3 reads CACDTLSTGGTNSWDTRQVFF. The CDR3 DNA sequence: TGTGCCTGTGACACACTCAGTACTGGGGGAACCAACTCCTGGGACACCCGACAGGTGTTTTTC.

V and J are TRDV2 and TRDJ1, with 11 bases that match TRDD3. The CDR3 totals 16 residues. The J segment lost 3 bases and the V segment lost 0 bases, leaving 5 bases of the junction unmatched. The V gene's germline CDR1 is GEAIGNYY and CDR2 EKD. The CDR3 sequence: CACDTVGGGYADKLIF. The CDR3 DNA is TGTGCCTGTGACACCGTGGGTGGGGGATACGCCGATAAACTCATCTTT.

This clone has a handful of counts. This likely stems from a read error, as it lies one base from a far larger clone. V and J are TRDV2 and TRDJ1; D possibly corresponds to TRDD3 (5 bases). CDR1 is GEAIGNYY, CDR2 EKD, per germline. The CDR3 covers 14 residues. With 1 base removed from V and 0 bases from J, the gap between germline ends came to 8 bases. The CDR3 bases are TGTGCCTGTGACACTCCCTGGGACACCGATAAACTCATCTTT. Translating it yields CACDTPWDTDKLIF.

Notes on this clone: For this DNA, TCRdb reports the protein of a much larger clone, which diverges at residue 8, most likely from a read error; the protein presented here is translated directly from the DNA. V usage is TRDV2 and J usage is TRDJ1, with TRDD3 matching 8 bases. The germline CDR1 and CDR2 sequences are GEAIGNYY and EKD. The CDR3 length is 16 residues. J was trimmed by 3 bases and V by 3 bases; bases with no gene match: 11. This CDR3 reads CACDPLGARGADKLIF. In nucleotides, the CDR3 is TGTGCCTGTGACCCACTGGGGGCTAGAGGAGCCGATAAACTCATCTTT.